A single sample is the source of the 22 T cell receptor beta chains below, sequenced in a study of blood T cell repertoires in COVID-19. Using immunoSEQ multiplex PCR, the repertoire was profiled, and TCRdb retains in-frame clones only, with some absent. Of 310,000 or so clones listed, 80% to 90% are singletons. The source material was PBMCs or T cells enriched from blood (not recorded which). The source of these receptors is a woman aged 18 to 35 who had recovered from COVID-19.

The chain uses TRBV7-2 and TRBJ2-7; 15 bases agree with TRBD2. Germline V CDR1 and CDR2: SGHTA, FQGNSA. The trim removed 6 bases at V and 9 bases at J, leaving 6 bases unmatched. CDR3 length: 14 residues. CDR3: CASRQGLAGGRQYF. As DNA, the CDR3 is TGTGCCAGCAGGCAAGGACTAGCGGGGGGGCGGCAGTACTTC.

CDR3 nucleotide sequence: TGTGCCAGCAGCCAAGAGGGGGTTCCGGACAGGGACCAGGGCTACACCTTC. Translating it yields CASSQEGVPDRDQGYTF. The gene calls are TRBV4-2 and TRBJ1-2; 8 nucleotides match TRBD1. This CDR3 comprises 17 residues. The germline V gene encodes CDR1 LGHNA and CDR2 YNFKEQ. Losses at the gene ends were 0 bases for V and 8 bases for J; bases not matched to a gene: 14.

V is TRBV2 and J is TRBJ1-1; unclear D gene. CDR3 size: 15 residues. Germline values: CDR1 SNHLY, CDR2 FYNNEI. Trimming pared 5 bases from V and 0 bases from J, leaving 13 bases between. The CDR3 coding sequence is TGTGCCAGCAGTACCCGGCAGGTTTTGAACACTGAAGCTTTCTTT. Its protein product is CASSTRQVLNTEAFF.

This chain uses TRBV28 with TRBJ2-3; TRBD2 is a possible D gene (5 bases). There are 14 residues in the CDR3. Germline assignment: CDR1 MDHEN and CDR2 SYDVKM. V shed 7 bases and J shed 1 base, with 12 bases lying between them. CDR3: CASTQGLGTDTQYF. The CDR3 DNA reads as TGTGCCAGCACCCAAGGACTGGGCACAGATACGCAGTATTTT.

This clone was observed a few times. This chain links TRBV7-2 with TRBJ2-1; 7 bases are shared with TRBD1. Losses at the gene ends were 1 base for V and 1 base for J; bases not matched to a gene: 7. The length of the CDR3 is 17 residues. Germline CDR1 is SGHTA and CDR2 is FQGNSA. CDR3 in amino acids: CASSLGQGEASYNEQFF. CDR3 nucleotide sequence: TGTGCCAGCAGCTTAGGACAGGGAGAGGCTTCCTACAATGAGCAGTTCTTC.

This clone was picked up one time. The rearrangement uses TRBV4-2 and TRBJ2-3; the match to TRBD1 covers 10 bases. This CDR3 region has 19 residues. With V trimmed by 2 bases and J by 0 bases, 11 bases remained unmatched. Germline values: CDR1 LGHNA, CDR2 YNFKEQ. CDR3 loop: CASSQRTGGNVWSTDTQYF. The CDR3 region has the DNA TGTGCCAGCAGCCAAAGGACAGGGGGAAACGTCTGGAGCACAGATACGCAGTATTTT.

This rearrangement joins TRBV4-2 to TRBJ2-6; D is possibly TRBD1 (5 bases). The CDR3 is 18 residues long. Between the trimmed V and J ends, which lost 0 bases and 4 bases, there was a span of 16 bases. CDR1 and CDR2 from the germline V gene are LGHNA and YNFKEQ. The CDR3 DNA follows: TGTGCCAGCAGCCAAGATGGGGCAGGCCTGGAGGGGGCCAACGTCCTGACTTTC. As protein: CASSQDGAGLEGANVLTF.

This chain joins TRBV9 and TRBJ1-2; D may be TRBD1 (6 bases). The CDR3 spans 15 residues. CDR1 and CDR2 (germline): SGDLS, YYNGEE. Trimming pared 0 bases from V and 3 bases from J, leaving 12 bases between. The CDR3 DNA is TGTGCCAGCAGCGTAGGACCACAGGGATACTATGGCTACACCTTC. This encodes CASSVGPQGYYGYTF.

This clone showed up just once. V and J are TRBV7-3 and TRBJ2-1; 12 nucleotides agree with TRBD2. The CDR3 spans 16 residues. The ends lost 1 base at V and 5 bases at J; junction bases unmatched: 3. CDR1 is SGHTA, CDR2 FQGTGA, per germline. The CDR3 here is CASSLSRLAGDNEQFF. The DNA of the CDR3 is TGTGCCAGCAGCTTAAGTCGACTAGCGGGGGACAATGAGCAGTTCTTC.

The genes are TRBV3-1 (or the pseudogene TRBV3-2) and TRBJ1-3; D call uncertain. The V gene's germline CDR1 is LGHDT and CDR2 YNNKEL (reference sequence). The CDR3 runs to 13 residues. V was cut by 5 bases and J by 0 bases, with 5 bases left in between. CDR3 bases: TGTGCCAGCAGCGCGTACTCTGGAAACACCATATATTTT. This sequence encodes CASSAYSGNTIYF.

V usage is TRBV5-1 and J usage is TRBJ2-5, with a weak D call TRBD1 (7 bases). The CDR3 extends over 15 amino acids. From germline, CDR1 is SGHRS and CDR2 YFSETQ. The ends were cut back, 3 bases at V and 1 base at J, with 13 bases in the middle. Here the CDR3 DNA reads TGCGCCAGCAGCTCGGGGGCAGGGGGCCAAGAGACCCAGTACTTC. Its protein is CASSSGAGGQETQYF.

This chain uses TRBV6-2 or TRBV6-3 with TRBJ2-7; 8 nucleotides line up with TRBD2. The trim removed 0 bases at V and 7 bases at J, leaving 8 bases unmatched. The CDR3 runs 15 residues. Germline-derived CDR1 and CDR2 are MNHEY and SVGEGT. This CDR3 reads CASSYSNSGGREQYF. In DNA form, the CDR3 reads TGTGCCAGCAGTTACTCGAACAGCGGGGGTCGGGAGCAGTACTTC.

This CDR3 is CATQLTGYNYEQYF. CDR3 coding DNA: TGTGCCACCCAACTGACAGGGTATAACTACGAGCAGTACTTC. V is TRBV24-1 and J is TRBJ2-7; the match to TRBD1 covers 7 bases. Unmatched junction bases numbered 10, after V lost 9 bases and J lost 3 bases. In germline, CDR1 is KGHDR, CDR2 SFDVKD. The CDR3 sequence is 14 residues long.

The CDR3 DNA is TGCGCCAGCAGCCACCGAGACAGGGACGGCTACACCTTC. Translation: CASSHRDRDGYTF. J is TRBJ1-2 and V is TRBV5-1; the match to TRBD1 covers 7 bases. Per germline, CDR1 SGHRS and CDR2 YFSETQ. V lost 4 bases to trimming and J lost 8 bases; unmatched junction nucleotides: 8. The CDR3 contains 13 residues.

This chain uses TRBV28 with TRBJ1-1; 8 positions agree with TRBD1. The CDR3 is made up of 15 amino acids. From germline, CDR1 is MDHEN and CDR2 SYDVKM. V gave up 5 bases and J gave up 0 bases; unmatched junction bases: 5. The CDR3 DNA is TGTGCCAGCAGTCCGCGGACAGGGATGAACACTGAAGCTTTCTTT. The encoded protein is CASSPRTGMNTEAFF.

This chain links TRBV7-2 with TRBJ2-1, with D possibly matching TRBD2 (6 bases). Germline V gives CDR1 SGHTA, CDR2 FQGNSA. V gave up 4 bases and J gave up 2 bases, with 12 bases separating them. The CDR3 is 15 residues long. The CDR3 loop is CASSSTRGAYNEQFF. In DNA, the CDR3 is TGTGCCAGCAGCTCCACGCGGGGAGCCTACAATGAGCAGTTCTTC.

The chain joins TRBV4-2 to TRBJ2-2, with D perhaps matching TRBD1 (6 bases). V was pared by 0 bases and J by 7 bases, with 12 bases between. Germline V gene sequence: CDR1 LGHNA, CDR2 YNFKEQ. This CDR3 is 15 amino acids long. In DNA form, the CDR3 reads TGTGCCAGCAGCCAAGAAGGGGGTTGGGTCGGGGAGCTGTTTTTT. It is translated as CASSQEGGWVGELFF.

The chain combines TRBV9 with TRBJ2-1; 7 bases match TRBD1. Trimming cost V 2 bases and J 8 bases; bases outside gene matches: 4. CDR3 length: 13 residues. CDR1 and CDR2 (germline): SGDLS, YYNGEE. CDR3 bases: TGTGCCAGCAGCGTCATTCAGGGGGATGAGCAGTTCTTC. Encoded protein: CASSVIQGDEQFF. Looking up the rest from reference TRBV9 and TRBJ2-1 gives the full variable domain: DSGVTQTPKHLITATGQRVTLRCSPRSGDLSVYWYQQSLDQGLQFLIQYYNGEERAKGNILERFSAQQFPDLHSELNLSSLELGDSALYFCASSVIQGDEQFFGPGTRLTVL.

CDR3 amino acids: CASSLGGYRDYGYTF. The CDR3, as DNA: TGTGCCAGCAGCTTAGGGGGCTACAGGGACTATGGCTACACCTTC. The V and J genes are TRBV7-2 and TRBJ1-2; weak D call: TRBD1 (6 bases). The CDR3 is 15 residues long. CDR1 SGHTA and CDR2 FQGNSA come from the germline V gene. V lost 1 base, J lost 3 bases, and 12 bases lay in between.

The chain employs TRBV10-1 and TRBJ2-5; possibly TRBD1 for D (6 bases). The germline V gene encodes CDR1 WNHNN and CDR2 SYGVQD (reference sequence). Trimming left V 5 bases short and J 9 bases short, with 31 bases between. The CDR3 contains 18 residues. The DNA of the CDR3 is TGCGCCAGCAGTCCAACCCCCTTTAGGGGGATAGGTATTTGGGCCCAGTACTTC. Its translation: CASSPTPFRGIGIWAQYF.

CDR3 protein: CASSPPTSGSMLDTDTQYF. The CDR3 region has the DNA TGTGCCAGCAGCCCACCGACTAGCGGGAGTATGTTGGACACAGATACGCAGTATTTT. This chain uses TRBV7-2 with TRBJ2-3, with TRBD2 identical over 12 bases. The CDR3 has 19 residues. The V and J ends lost 5 bases and 2 bases, in that order; junction bases with no gene match: 14. In germline, CDR1 is SGHTA, CDR2 FQGNSA.

The chain couples TRBV5-1 to TRBJ1-1; D remains unclear. Trimming cost V 7 bases and J 9 bases, with 19 bases left between them. The CDR3 loop spans 13 amino acids. The V gene's germline CDR1 is SGHRS and CDR2 YFSETQ. Here the CDR3 reads CASGFTGSDQAFF. The DNA for the CDR3 is TGCGCCAGCGGTTTCACGGGTAGCGACCAAGCTTTCTTT.